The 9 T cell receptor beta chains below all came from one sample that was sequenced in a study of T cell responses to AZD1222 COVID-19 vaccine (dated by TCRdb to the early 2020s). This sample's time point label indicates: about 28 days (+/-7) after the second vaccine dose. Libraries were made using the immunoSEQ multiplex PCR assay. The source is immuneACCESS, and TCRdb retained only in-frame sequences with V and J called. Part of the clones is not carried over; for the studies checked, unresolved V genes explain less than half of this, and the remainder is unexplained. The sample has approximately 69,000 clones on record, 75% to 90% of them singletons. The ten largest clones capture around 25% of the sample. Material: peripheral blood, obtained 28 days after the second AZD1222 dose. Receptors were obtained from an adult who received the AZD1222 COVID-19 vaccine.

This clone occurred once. CDR3: CASSAQGGFQPQHF. The CDR3 DNA sequence: TGTGCCAGCAGCGCACAGGGCGGTTTTCAGCCCCAGCATTTT. The rearrangement links TRBV9 to TRBJ1-5; perhaps TRBD1 as D (6 bases). The germline CDR1 and CDR2 sequences are SGDLS and YYNGEE. CDR3 size: 14 residues. Trimming left V 3 bases short and J 6 bases short, with 13 bases between.

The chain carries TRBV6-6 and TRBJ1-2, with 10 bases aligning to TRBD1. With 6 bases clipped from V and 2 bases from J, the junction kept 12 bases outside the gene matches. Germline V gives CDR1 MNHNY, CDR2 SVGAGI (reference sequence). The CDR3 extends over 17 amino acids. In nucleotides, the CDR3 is TGTGCCAGCAGCCGACTACGGGACAGGGGTTCCAACTATGGCTACACCTTC. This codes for CASSRLRDRGSNYGYTF.

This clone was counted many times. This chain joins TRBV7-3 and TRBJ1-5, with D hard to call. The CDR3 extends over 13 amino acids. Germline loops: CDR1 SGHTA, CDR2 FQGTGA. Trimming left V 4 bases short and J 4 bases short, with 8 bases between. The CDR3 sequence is CASSSMENQPQHF. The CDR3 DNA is TGTGCCAGCAGCTCGATGGAGAATCAGCCCCAGCATTTT.

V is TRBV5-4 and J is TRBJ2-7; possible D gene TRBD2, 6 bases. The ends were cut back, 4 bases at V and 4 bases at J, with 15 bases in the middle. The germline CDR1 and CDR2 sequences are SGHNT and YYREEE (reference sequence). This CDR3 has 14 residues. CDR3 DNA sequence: TGTGCCAGCAGCCCGGAGGGCAGAGTTTACGAGCAGTACTTC. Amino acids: CASSPEGRVYEQYF.

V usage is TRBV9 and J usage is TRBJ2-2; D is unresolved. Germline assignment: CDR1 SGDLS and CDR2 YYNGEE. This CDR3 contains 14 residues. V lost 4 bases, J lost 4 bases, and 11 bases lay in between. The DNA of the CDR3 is TGTGCCAGCAGCTTGGGCACGAGCACCGGGGAGCTGTTTTTT. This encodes CASSLGTSTGELFF.

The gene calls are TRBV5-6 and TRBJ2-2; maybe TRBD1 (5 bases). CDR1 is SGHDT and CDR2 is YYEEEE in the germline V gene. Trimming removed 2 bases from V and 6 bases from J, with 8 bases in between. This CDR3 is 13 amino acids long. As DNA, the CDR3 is TGTGCCAGCAGCTTCAGGGTGGCCGGGGAGCTGTTTTTT. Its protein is CASSFRVAGELFF.

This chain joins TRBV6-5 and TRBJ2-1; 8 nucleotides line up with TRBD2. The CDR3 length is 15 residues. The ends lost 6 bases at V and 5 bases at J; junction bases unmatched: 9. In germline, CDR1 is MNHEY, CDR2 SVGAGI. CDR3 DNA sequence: TGTGCCAGCAGGTTACTAGCGGTTTGGGACAATGAGCAGTTCTTC. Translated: CASRLLAVWDNEQFF.

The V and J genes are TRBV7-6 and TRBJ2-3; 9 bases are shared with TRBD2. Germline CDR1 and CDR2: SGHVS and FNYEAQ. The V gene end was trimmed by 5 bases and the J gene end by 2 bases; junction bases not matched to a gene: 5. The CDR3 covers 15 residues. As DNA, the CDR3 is TGTGCCAGCAGCCTATTAGCGGGGGCCACAGATACGCAGTATTTT. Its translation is CASSLLAGATDTQYF.

The CDR3 region is CASSLTSLAEAFF. As DNA, the CDR3 is TGTGCCAGCAGCTTAACCTCCCTCGCTGAAGCTTTCTTT. The chain links TRBV11-2 to TRBJ1-1; D gene unclear. Germline-derived CDR1 and CDR2 are SGHAT and FQNNGV. V lost 2 bases and J lost 6, with 10 bases in between. There are 13 residues in the CDR3.